Here is one T cell receptor (beta chain) with its context. Its antigen is not identified. Every isolated RNA sample was fully reverse transcribed, so sequencing captured expressed TCRB transcripts. Produced via immunoSEQ multiplex PCR; TCRdb's table is partial and in-frame only. The sample lists hundreds of thousands of clones, around an eighth occurring once. The data originate from a study of beta chain features in type 1 diabetes. Points from the study as a whole: In these data, an HLA type influence on TCRB rearrangement remained unresolved. Naive, central memory and Treg TCRB repertoires appeared more alike in patients than in healthy donors. Overrepresentation of cells with high TCR expression could result from cDNA sequencing. Researchers report that Type 1 diabetes patients had moderately but significantly shorter TCRB CDR3s across all four CD4+ subsets.

CD45RO/CCR7/CD25/CD127/CD95/CD27 sorting isolated CD4+ naive, central memory, regulatory and stem cell-like memory cells. Between the trimmed V and J ends, which lost 0 bases and 4 bases, there was a span of 10 bases. The CDR3 runs 15 residues. From germline, CDR1 is SGHRS and CDR2 YFSETQ. This sequence originates from a young man with type 1 diabetes. The sequencing input was naive CD4+ T cells from blood. The chain couples TRBV5-1 to TRBJ2-2; possible D gene TRBD1, 6 bases. This CDR3 is CASSLGPGVTGELFF. The DNA of the CDR3 is TGCGCCAGCAGCTTGGGGCCAGGGGTCACCGGGGAGCTGTTTTTT. Variable domain in full (rest from reference TRBV5-1 and TRBJ2-2): KAGVTQTPRYLIKTRGQQVTLSCSPISGHRSVSWYQQTPGQGLQFLFEYFSETQRNKGNFPGRFSGRQFSNSRSEMNVSTLELGDSALYLCASSLGPGVTGELFFGEGSRLTVL.